The sequence of this TCR beta chain was determined in a study of Japanese encephalitis immunity and Zika vaccine responses. Study details: Peptides were 15-mers with 11-residue overlaps and predicted affinity below 50 nM.

By sample share, this clonotype is large. V was shortened by 3 bases and J by 1 base, with 7 bases between the two germline ends. This CDR3 is 13 amino acids long. Germline V gives CDR1 KGHSH, CDR2 LQKENI. For about six days, PBMCs labeled with CFSE were cultured with peptide pools at roughly 0.91 ug/mL each. Unfixed live CD56-CD19-CD16-CD3+CD4+ CFSE-low cells were sorted as proliferating CD4 T cells. Findings of the study overall: In JEV-pre-vaccinated donors, repertoire richness of conserved-ZIKV-epitope-responsive CD4 T cells significantly decreased after ZPIV.

TCRdb ran MiXCR on the 5' RACE reads and lists one entry per CDR3 protein. The profile shows 500 or so distinct CDR3 sequences, 0.8% to 1.1% of them singletons. Specimen: antigen-activated CD4+ T cells from blood, cultured, collected during a Zika inactivated vaccine study. This TCR came from an adult woman who received an inactivated Zika virus vaccine. The chain joins TRBV18 to TRBJ2-7; D unresolved. The CDR3 loop is CASSPLGSYEQYF. DNA for the CDR3: TGTGCCAGCTCACCCTTGGGGTCCTACGAGCAGTACTTC.